One sample yielded the 15 T cell receptor beta chains listed below, sequenced in a study of blood T cell repertoires in COVID-19 (TCRdb year 2020). Libraries came from the immunoSEQ multiplex PCR assay. TCRdb mirrors the immuneACCESS table, restricted to in-frame sequences. Some clones are absent from its copies; in checked studies, under half trace to an unresolved V gene, and the reason for the others is unknown. In this sample the table shows hundreds of thousands of clones, approximately 88% of which occur a single time. Under 30% of the sample belongs to the ten largest clones. Source material: peripheral blood. Receptor source: a man aged 35 to 55 with acute or convalescent COVID-19.

The CDR3: CASSQGEPPATIYEQFF. CDR3 DNA: TGTGCCAGCAGCCAAGGGGAGCCTCCCGCTACTATTTATGAGCAGTTCTTC. The V call is TRBV3-1 (or the pseudogene TRBV3-2), the J call TRBJ2-1; D possibly corresponds to TRBD2 (5 bases). CDR3 size: 17 residues. Deletions cut 1 base from V and 8 bases from J, with 21 bases between. CDR1 and CDR2 (germline): LGHDT, YNNKEL (reference sequence).

The CDR3 coding sequence is TGTGCCAGCAGCTTAGGGGGACAGGGATCGGCCCAAGAGACCCAGTACTTC. Amino acid sequence: CASSLGGQGSAQETQYF. V is TRBV7-2 and J is TRBJ2-5; 9 bases line up with TRBD1. CDR3 size: 17 residues. Germline CDR1 is SGHTA and CDR2 is FQGNSA. V dropped 1 base and J dropped 1; count of bases not matched to a gene: 7.

Here the CDR3 reads CASSLPLGGANGNTIYF. For the CDR3, the DNA is TGTGCCAGCAGTTTACCCCTAGGGGGGGCCAACGGAAACACCATATATTTT. The V and J genes are TRBV28 and TRBJ1-3, with D possibly TRBD1 on 6 matching bases. Trimming shortened V by 2 bases and J by 4 bases, and 18 bases separated the two germline ends. The CDR3 sequence is 17 residues long. Germline V lookup: CDR1 MDHEN, CDR2 SYDVKM.

The DNA for the CDR3 is TGTGCCAGCAGCTTAAGGGCGAAGGGGGCAATGAACACTGAAGCTTTCTTT. Encoded protein: CASSLRAKGAMNTEAFF. This chain links TRBV7-9 with TRBJ1-1; 7 bases align to TRBD1. The CDR3 loop spans 17 amino acids. CDR1 is SEHNR, CDR2 FQNEAQ, per germline (reference sequence). The trim removed 2 bases at V and 0 bases at J, leaving 9 bases unmatched.

The gene calls are TRBV7-9 and TRBJ1-1, with D uncertain. The germline V gene has CDR1 SEHNR and CDR2 FQNEAQ (reference sequence). CDR3 length: 13 amino acids. Trimming left V 8 bases short and J 0 bases short, with 10 bases between. The CDR3 spells CASGEVLNTEAFF. CDR3 sequence (DNA): TGTGCCAGCGGTGAGGTGCTGAACACTGAAGCTTTCTTT.

This clone appeared once. The rearrangement uses TRBV6-5 and TRBJ1-1, with unresolved D. There are 15 residues in the CDR3. The V gene lost 6 bases and the J gene lost 5 bases, with 19 bases spanning the gap. Germline lookup yields CDR1 MNHEY and CDR2 SVGAGI. The CDR3: CASSPIEGGGTEAFF. As DNA, the CDR3 is TGTGCCAGCAGCCCGATAGAGGGTGGTGGAACTGAAGCTTTCTTT.

This sequence joins TRBV4-1 and TRBJ2-4; 8 bases fit TRBD1. Per the germline V gene, CDR1 is MGHRA and CDR2 is YSYEKL. The CDR3 length is 15 residues. V lost 5 bases to trimming and J lost 6 bases; unmatched junction nucleotides: 9. CDR3 residues: CASSSRVGQGNIQYF. Here the CDR3 DNA reads TGCGCCAGCAGCTCAAGGGTTGGACAGGGAAACATTCAGTACTTC.

The rearrangement uses TRBV2 and TRBJ1-5; 7 nucleotides line up with TRBD1. Looked up from germline, CDR1 is SNHLY and CDR2 is FYNNEI. V shed 2 bases and J 3 bases; nucleotides not matched to a gene: 4. CDR3 length: 15 residues. CDR3 protein: CASSELGQTNQPQHF. The CDR3, as DNA: TGTGCCAGCAGTGAATTGGGACAGACCAATCAGCCCCAGCATTTT.

The chain has TRBV19 and TRBJ2-7, with 10 bases matching TRBD2. The CDR3 extends over 16 amino acids. After removal of 5 bases from V and 2 bases from J, the junction contained 9 bases not matched to a gene. Germline-derived CDR1 and CDR2 are LNHDA and SQIVND (reference sequence). This CDR3 is CASSLRTSGSPYEQYF. CDR3 nucleotide sequence: TGTGCCAGTAGTCTTCGGACTAGCGGTTCACCCTACGAGCAGTACTTC.

The chain recombines TRBV27 with TRBJ2-3, with TRBD1 identical over 7 bases. CDR1 is MNHEY, CDR2 SMNVEV, per germline (reference sequence). The CDR3 has 15 amino acids. V was pared by 2 bases and J by 7 bases, with 9 bases of the junction left unmatched. CDR3 sequence (DNA): TGTGCCAGCAGTTTAGAGACAGGGCTTCCGTATACGCAGTATTTT. It translates to CASSLETGLPYTQYF.

This sequence joins TRBV19 and TRBJ1-2, with 7 bases lining up with TRBD1. The CDR3 is made up of 15 amino acids. In germline, CDR1 is LNHDA, CDR2 SQIVND (reference sequence). The V and J ends lost 7 bases and 4 bases, in that order; junction bases with no gene match: 12. The chain's CDR3 is CASNNPPGQIYGYTF. CDR3 nucleotides: TGTGCCAGTAACAACCCTCCGGGACAGATCTATGGCTACACCTTC.

CDR3 sequence: CASKSGQGLRYTF. The CDR3 DNA reads TGTGCCAGCAAGTCGGGACAGGGATTACGCTACACCTTC. The rearrangement uses TRBV2 and TRBJ1-2; 9 bases match TRBD1. Losses at the gene ends were 7 bases for V and 9 bases for J; bases not matched to a gene: 9. CDR3 length: 13 residues. The V gene's germline CDR1 is SNHLY and CDR2 FYNNEI. Variable domain in full (rest from reference TRBV2 and TRBJ1-2): EPEVTQTPSHQVTQMGQEVILRCVPISNHLYFYWYRQILGQKVEFLVSFYNNEISEKSEIFDDQFSVERPDGSNFTLKIRSTKLEDSAMYFCASKSGQGLRYTFGSGTRLTVV.

This sequence joins TRBV7-2 and TRBJ1-1; D might be TRBD1 (6 bases). The CDR3 covers 16 residues. Germline lookup yields CDR1 SGHTA and CDR2 FQGNSA. V was shortened by 4 bases and J by 0 bases, with 15 bases between the two germline ends. This chain's CDR3 is CASSSILQGMNTEAFF. CDR3 coding DNA: TGTGCCAGCAGCTCGATATTGCAGGGGATGAACACTGAAGCTTTCTTT.

The chain is built from TRBV6-1 and TRBJ1-2; D gene unclear. V dropped 3 bases and J dropped 0 bases, with 17 bases sitting between them. The CDR3 spans 17 residues. Germline-derived CDR1 and CDR2 are MNHNS and SASEGT. The CDR3 is CASSDWRAAPPNYGYTF. CDR3 DNA: TGTGCCAGCAGTGATTGGAGGGCAGCCCCTCCTAACTATGGCTACACCTTC.

V is TRBV2 and J is TRBJ1-5, with a weak D call TRBD1 (5 bases). The CDR3 has 13 amino acids. Trimming pared 4 bases from V and 3 bases from J, leaving 7 bases between. Germline V gene lookup returns CDR1 SNHLY and CDR2 FYNNEI. CDR3 protein: CASSAGLNQPQHF. In DNA, the CDR3 is TGTGCCAGCAGTGCAGGGCTCAATCAGCCCCAGCATTTT.